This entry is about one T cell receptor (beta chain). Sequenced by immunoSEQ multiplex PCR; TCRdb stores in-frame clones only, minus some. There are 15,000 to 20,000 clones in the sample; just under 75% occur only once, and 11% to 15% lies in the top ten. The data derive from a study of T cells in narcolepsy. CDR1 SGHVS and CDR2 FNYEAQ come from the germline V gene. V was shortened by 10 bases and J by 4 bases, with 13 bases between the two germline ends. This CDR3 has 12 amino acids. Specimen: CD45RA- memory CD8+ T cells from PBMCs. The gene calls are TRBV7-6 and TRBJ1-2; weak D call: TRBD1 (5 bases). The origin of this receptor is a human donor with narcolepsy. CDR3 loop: CAIRRGLYGYTF. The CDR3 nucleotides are TGTGCCATCCGAAGGGGACTCTATGGCTACACCTTC.